The 14 T cell receptor beta chains below come from one sample, sequenced in a study of PD-1 blockade in mismatch repair-deficient tumors. Produced via immunoSEQ multiplex PCR; TCRdb's table is partial and in-frame only. The repertoire holds some 48,000 clones, roughly 80% seen once, with 7% to 8.5% in the top ten. Sequenced material: peripheral blood, taken approximately 20 weeks after starting pembrolizumab. The receptors stem from an adult with mismatch repair-deficient cancer.

The chain combines TRBV7-3 with TRBJ2-6, with 16 bases matching TRBD2. The CDR3 runs to 18 residues. Germline V gene sequence: CDR1 SGHTA, CDR2 FQGTGA. V shed 5 bases, J shed 4 bases, and the junction held 5 bases outside the gene matches. CDR3 DNA sequence: TGTGCCAGCAGCCCAGGGACTAGCGGGAGGGTAGGGGCCAACGTCCTGACTTTC. It specifies CASSPGTSGRVGANVLTF. The full variable domain, its missing parts supplied by reference TRBV7-3 and TRBJ2-6, is GAGVSQTPSNKVTEKGKYVELRCDPISGHTALYWYRQSLGQGPEFLIYFQGTGAADDSGLPNDRFFAVRPEGSVSTLKIQRTERGDSAVYLCASSPGTSGRVGANVLTFGAGSRLTVL.

This clone came up a few times. CDR3 DNA: TGTGCCAGCAGCACCCGGACAGGGGGCGAGCAGTACTTC. Its translation: CASSTRTGGEQYF. The V call is TRBV7-9, the J call TRBJ2-7; 10 nucleotides agree with TRBD1. The CDR3 is 13 residues long. Germline-derived CDR1 and CDR2 are SEHNR and FQNEAQ (reference sequence). V lost 5 bases to trimming and J lost 6 bases; unmatched junction nucleotides: 4.

V is TRBV18 and J is TRBJ2-5; the D gene is possibly TRBD2 (5 bases). The CDR3 has 13 amino acids. The germline CDR1 and CDR2 sequences are KGHSH and LQKENI. With 2 bases removed from V and 4 bases from J, the gap between germline ends came to 8 bases. CDR3 nucleotide sequence: TGTGCCAGCTCACCATCGGACTTAGAGACCCAGTACTTC. Its protein product is CASSPSDLETQYF.

J is TRBJ1-2 and V is TRBV4-1, with 8 bases lining up with TRBD1. This CDR3 has 15 residues. V lost 0 bases to trimming and J lost 3 bases; unmatched junction nucleotides: 3. Per germline, CDR1 MGHRA and CDR2 YSYEKL. This CDR3 is CASSQDQGAYYGYTF. For the CDR3, the DNA is TGCGCCAGCAGCCAAGATCAGGGGGCCTACTATGGCTACACCTTC.

The chain recombines TRBV9 with TRBJ2-1; TRBD2 might be the D (6 bases). The germline V and J ends were trimmed by 0 bases and 8 bases, with 15 bases remaining between them. This CDR3 has 15 residues. Per germline, CDR1 SGDLS and CDR2 YYNGEE. The CDR3, as DNA: TGTGCCAGCAGCGTAGGAGCGGGTCAACGGCATGAGCAGTTCTTC. This translates into CASSVGAGQRHEQFF.

A few counts support this clone. This sequence joins TRBV6-5 and TRBJ1-5; 7 bases match TRBD1. The germline CDR1 and CDR2 sequences are MNHEY and SVGAGI. This CDR3 comprises 15 residues. The junction had 8 bases not matched to a gene; V was cut back by 5 bases and J by 4 bases. CDR3 sequence: CASSRGQESNQPQHF. The CDR3 region has the DNA TGTGCCAGCAGTCGAGGACAGGAGTCTAATCAGCCCCAGCATTTT.

The V gene is TRBV19, the J gene TRBJ1-4, with a weak D call TRBD1 (6 bases). Germline CDR1 LNHDA, CDR2 SQIVND (reference sequence). The CDR3 contains 14 residues. V lost 3 bases and J lost 7, with 12 bases in between. The DNA for the CDR3 is TGTGCCAGTAGTATCGGCGGGGGCTCTGAAAAACTGTTTTTT. Translation: CASSIGGGSEKLFF.

The genes are TRBV28 and TRBJ2-7, with D possibly TRBD1 on 5 matching bases. Germline CDR1 MDHEN, CDR2 SYDVKM. V lost 6 bases and J lost 1, with 22 bases in between. CDR3 length: 17 residues. In nucleotides, the CDR3 is TGTGCCAGCAGCCGACCCCCCCTCTACACAGGATCCTACGAGCAGTACTTC. Amino acid sequence: CASSRPPLYTGSYEQYF.

The V and J genes are TRBV4-1 and TRBJ1-1; D remains unclear. The CDR3 extends over 12 amino acids. Germline loops: CDR1 MGHRA, CDR2 YSYEKL. V was cut by 3 bases and J by 3 bases, with 5 bases left in between. CDR3 amino acids: CASSHPYTEAFF. As DNA, the CDR3 is TGCGCCAGCAGCCATCCGTACACTGAAGCTTTCTTT.

The chain couples TRBV7-1 to TRBJ2-3, with a possible D match to TRBD2 (5 bases). TRBV7-1 is flagged as an ORF with uncertain function. The CDR3 runs 13 residues. V was cut by 5 bases and J by 6 bases, with 12 bases left in between. The CDR3 protein is CASSPMSGDTQYF. CDR3 coding DNA: TGTGCCAGCAGCCCCATGTCGGGGGATACGCAGTATTTT.

CDR3 DNA: TGTGCCAGCAGTTTCGGCCCCGGGACTCCTACCTACGAGCAGTACTTC. As protein: CASSFGPGTPTYEQYF. The chain uses TRBV27 and TRBJ2-7, with D perhaps matching TRBD2 (6 bases). V was clipped by 3 bases and J by 2 bases, with 17 bases between them. The CDR3 has 16 amino acids. Germline CDR1 reads MNHEY; CDR2 reads SMNVEV (reference sequence).

This clone was recorded only once. The J gene is TRBJ1-5, the V gene TRBV27; D is uncertain. Germline V lookup: CDR1 MNHEY, CDR2 SMNVEV (reference sequence). This CDR3 comprises 14 residues. V was clipped by 3 bases and J by 7 bases, with 13 bases between them. The CDR3 loop is CASSFRGGRQPQHF. DNA for the CDR3: TGTGCCAGCAGTTTTCGTGGAGGACGGCAGCCCCAGCATTTT.

This clone was detected only once. The rearrangement uses TRBV5-4 and TRBJ1-1, with D possibly matching TRBD1 (5 bases). Germline CDR1 SGHNT, CDR2 YYREEE (reference sequence). Deletions cut 1 base from V and 4 bases from J, with 5 bases between. CDR3 length: 12 residues. Written as DNA, the CDR3 is TGTGCCAGCAGCTTGAGGGGCACTGAAGCTTTCTTT. Translating gives CASSLRGTEAFF.

This sequence joins TRBV6-5 and TRBJ2-7; D may be TRBD1 or TRBD2 (7 bases each). The CDR3 is made up of 15 amino acids. Trimming took off 2 bases at V and 4 bases at J, with 15 bases between the two ends. Per germline, CDR1 MNHEY and CDR2 SVGAGI. The CDR3 DNA reads TGTGCCAGCAGTTACGCGGGGGACAGTGAATACGAGCAGTACTTC. It yields the protein CASSYAGDSEYEQYF.